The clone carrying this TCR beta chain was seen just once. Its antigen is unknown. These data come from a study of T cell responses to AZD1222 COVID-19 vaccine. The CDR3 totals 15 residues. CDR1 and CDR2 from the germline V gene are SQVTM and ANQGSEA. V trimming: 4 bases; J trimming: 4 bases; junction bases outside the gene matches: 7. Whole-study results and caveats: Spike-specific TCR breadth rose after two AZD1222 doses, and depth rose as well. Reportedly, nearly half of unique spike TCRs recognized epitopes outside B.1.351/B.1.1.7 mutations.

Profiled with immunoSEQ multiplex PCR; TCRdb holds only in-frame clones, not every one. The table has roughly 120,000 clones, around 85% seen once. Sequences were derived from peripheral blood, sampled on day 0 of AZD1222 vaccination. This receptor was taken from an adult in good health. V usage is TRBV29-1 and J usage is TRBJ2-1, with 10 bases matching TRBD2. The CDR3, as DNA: TGCAGCGTTGGCCTTCTAGCGGGGGCATACAATGAGCAGTTCTTC. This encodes CSVGLLAGAYNEQFF.